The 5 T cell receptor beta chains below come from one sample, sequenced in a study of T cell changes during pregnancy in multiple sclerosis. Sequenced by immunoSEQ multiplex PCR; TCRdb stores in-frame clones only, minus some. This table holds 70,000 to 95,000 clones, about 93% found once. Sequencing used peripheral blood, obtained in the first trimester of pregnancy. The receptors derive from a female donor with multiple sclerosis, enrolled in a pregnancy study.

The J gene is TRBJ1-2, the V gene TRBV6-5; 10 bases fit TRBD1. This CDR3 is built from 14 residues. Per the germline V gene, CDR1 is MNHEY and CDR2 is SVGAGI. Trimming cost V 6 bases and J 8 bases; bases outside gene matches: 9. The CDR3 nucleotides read TGTGCCAGCAGACTCGCCGGGACAGGGGCCGGCTACACCTTC. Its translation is CASRLAGTGAGYTF.

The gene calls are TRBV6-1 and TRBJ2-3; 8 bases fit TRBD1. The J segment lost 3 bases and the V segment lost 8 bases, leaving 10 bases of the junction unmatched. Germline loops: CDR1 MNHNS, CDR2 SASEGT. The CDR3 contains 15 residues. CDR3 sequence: CASRRTGPVTDTQYF. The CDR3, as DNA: TGTGCCAGCCGAAGGACAGGGCCGGTTACAGATACGCAGTATTTT.

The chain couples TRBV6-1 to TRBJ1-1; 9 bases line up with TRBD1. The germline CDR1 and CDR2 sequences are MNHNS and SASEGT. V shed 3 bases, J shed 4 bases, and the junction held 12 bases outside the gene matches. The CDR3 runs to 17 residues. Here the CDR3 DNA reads TGTGCCAGCAGTGAGGGACAGGGAGGACCTCCATCCACTGAAGCTTTCTTT. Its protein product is CASSEGQGGPPSTEAFF.

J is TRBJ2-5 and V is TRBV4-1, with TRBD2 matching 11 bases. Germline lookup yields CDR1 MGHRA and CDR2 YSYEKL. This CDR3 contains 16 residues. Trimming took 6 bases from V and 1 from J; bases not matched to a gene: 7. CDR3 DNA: TGCGCCAGCAGTCTCTCTAGCGGGGGGATCCAAGAGACCCAGTACTTC. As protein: CASSLSSGGIQETQYF.

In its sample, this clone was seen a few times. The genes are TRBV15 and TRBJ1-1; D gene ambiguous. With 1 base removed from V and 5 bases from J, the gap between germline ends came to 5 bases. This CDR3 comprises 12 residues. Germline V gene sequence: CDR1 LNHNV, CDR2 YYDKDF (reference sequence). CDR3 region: CATSRASTEAFF. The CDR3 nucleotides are TGTGCCACCAGCAGAGCCTCGACTGAAGCTTTCTTT.